These 25 T cell receptor beta chains share one sample of origin, sequenced in a study of control samples from healthy donors and cancer patients. Some clones are missing from TCRdb's copy, which holds only in-frame ones; the method was immunoSEQ multiplex PCR. The table shows roughly 450,000 clones, with approximately 90% occurring only once. The specimen sequenced was PBMCs. Every receptor here comes from a man aged 35-49 years with head and neck cancer.

V and J are TRBV19 and TRBJ2-1; D may match TRBD1 or TRBD2 (5 bases each). Trimming took 9 bases from V and 7 from J, leaving 16 bases between them. Germline V CDR1 and CDR2: LNHDA, SQIVND (reference sequence). This CDR3 is 13 amino acids long. CDR3: CASGPGTPNEQFF. CDR3 nucleotides: TGTGCCAGCGGCCCCGGGACCCCGAATGAGCAGTTCTTC.

The chain uses TRBV11-3 and TRBJ2-1; unclear D gene. CDR1 is SGHNT and CDR2 is YENEEA in the germline V gene. The CDR3 has 15 amino acids. V gave up 6 bases and J gave up 3 bases, with 15 bases separating them. CDR3 nucleotide sequence: TGTGCCAGCAGTGGACCGGGTCCTGACTACAATGAGCAGTTCTTC. It is translated as CASSGPGPDYNEQFF.

This chain joins TRBV29-1 and TRBJ2-7; D may correspond to TRBD1 or TRBD2 (6 bases each). Germline lookup yields CDR1 SQVTM and CDR2 ANQGSEA. The CDR3 extends over 13 amino acids. V lost 4 bases and J lost 4, with 14 bases in between. The CDR3 loop is CSVASGAMYEQYF. CDR3 sequence (DNA): TGCAGCGTTGCTTCGGGGGCCATGTACGAGCAGTACTTC.

The table lists this clone with a count of one. The V gene is TRBV5-1, the J gene TRBJ1-4; D unclear. CDR3 length equals 13 residues. V dropped 4 bases and J dropped 2 bases, with 6 bases sitting between them. The germline V gene has CDR1 SGHRS and CDR2 YFSETQ. CDR3 protein: CASSDYTNEKLFF. CDR3 in DNA: TGCGCCAGCAGCGACTACACTAATGAAAAACTGTTTTTT.

The chain links TRBV6-6 to TRBJ2-7; TRBD1 matches 8 bases. CDR3 length: 15 residues. V shed 8 bases and J 0 bases; nucleotides not matched to a gene: 9. In germline, CDR1 is MNHNY, CDR2 SVGAGI (reference sequence). The CDR3 DNA reads as TGTGCCAGCCTGCCCCAACAGGGGGTCTCCTACGAGCAGTACTTC. The encoded protein is CASLPQQGVSYEQYF.

The chain has TRBV3-1 (or the pseudogene TRBV3-2) and TRBJ1-1, with D possibly TRBD1 on 6 matching bases. Trimming cost V 3 bases and J 4 bases, with 12 bases left between them. Germline assignment: CDR1 LGHDT and CDR2 YNNKEL (reference sequence). The CDR3 is made up of 14 amino acids. CDR3 region: CASSHSTGFTEAFF. The DNA of the CDR3 is TGTGCCAGCAGCCATTCAACAGGGTTCACTGAAGCTTTCTTT.

The CDR3 bases are TGTGCTAGTGGTTTGGTTGCGGGGGGACGTCCAGGGGCCTTCACCGGGGAGCTGTTTTTT. It translates to CASGLVAGGRPGAFTGELFF. The chain carries TRBV12-5 and TRBJ2-2; 8 bases agree with TRBD2. This CDR3 contains 20 residues. The J segment lost 4 bases and the V segment lost 0 bases, leaving 16 bases of the junction unmatched. CDR1 LGHNT and CDR2 FRNRAP come from the germline V gene.

V is TRBV6-6 and J is TRBJ1-2; TRBD1 agrees at 9 bases. Germline V gene data show CDR1 as MNHNY and CDR2 as SVGAGI (reference sequence). The J segment lost 4 bases and the V segment lost 5 bases, leaving 14 bases of the junction unmatched. The CDR3 is 17 residues long. For the CDR3, the DNA is TGTGCCAGCAGTCCCCACTCTCCGACAGGGGGACTCTATGGCTACACCTTC. This codes for CASSPHSPTGGLYGYTF.

The sample holds one count of this clone. V usage is TRBV7-2 and J usage is TRBJ2-7; 9 bases match TRBD1. CDR3 length: 15 residues. CDR1 SGHTA and CDR2 FQGNSA come from the germline V gene. J lost 1 base, V lost 1 base, and 2 bases had no gene match. CDR3 sequence reads: CASSLEGTGSYEQYF. The CDR3 nucleotides are TGTGCCAGCAGCTTAGAGGGGACAGGGTCCTACGAGCAGTACTTC.

This clone was observed once. This CDR3 is CASSGNPLRQGLEAFF. CDR3 bases: TGTGCCAGCAGCGGGAACCCCCTTCGGCAGGGCCTTGAAGCTTTCTTT. The J gene is TRBJ1-1, the V gene TRBV9, with D tentatively TRBD1 (5 bases). Germline assignment: CDR1 SGDLS and CDR2 YYNGEE. The V and J ends lost 3 bases and 7 bases respectively, with 22 bases between them. This CDR3 has 16 residues.

CDR3 in DNA: TGCGCCGGCGGGGTTTCGGTTGGTGAAAAACTGTTTTTT. Protein product: CAGGVSVGEKLFF. V is TRBV10-2 and J is TRBJ1-4; D is undetermined. This CDR3 has 13 amino acids. Germline V gives CDR1 WSHSY, CDR2 SAAADI. V lost 11 bases and J lost 7, with 17 bases in between.

This chain uses TRBV27 with TRBJ1-2; tentatively, D is TRBD1 (6 bases). This CDR3 spans 13 amino acids. CDR1 and CDR2 (germline): MNHEY, SMNVEV (reference sequence). V lost 6 bases and J 8 bases, leaving 16 bases between the germline ends. The CDR3 DNA is TGTGCCAGCAGCCCCCAGGGGATGAACGGCTACACCTTC. This translates into CASSPQGMNGYTF.

The chain carries TRBV18 and TRBJ2-1, with TRBD2 matching over 8 bases. Germline V gives CDR1 KGHSH, CDR2 LQKENI. This CDR3 has 14 amino acids. With 3 bases clipped from V and 8 bases from J, the junction kept 6 bases outside the gene matches. The CDR3 DNA sequence: TGTGCCAGCTCACCCAGCGGGAGAAGCTATGAGCAGTTCTTC. The encoded protein is CASSPSGRSYEQFF.

The chain couples TRBV27 to TRBJ1-3, with 8 bases fitting TRBD1. The length of the CDR3 is 14 residues. V lost 5 bases to trimming and J lost 4 bases; unmatched junction nucleotides: 4. Germline assignment: CDR1 MNHEY and CDR2 SMNVEV (reference sequence). The CDR3 spells CASSGQGIGNTIYF. CDR3 nucleotides: TGTGCCAGCAGTGGACAGGGAATAGGAAACACCATATATTTT.

The genes are TRBV7-9 and TRBJ2-1, with TRBD2 identical over 12 bases. The CDR3 consists of 15 residues. Germline assignment: CDR1 SEHNR and CDR2 FQNEAQ (reference sequence). V lost 4 bases to trimming and J lost 9 bases; unmatched junction nucleotides: 7. The CDR3: CASSSLAGGSVEQFF. Written as DNA, the CDR3 is TGTGCCAGCAGCTCCCTAGCGGGAGGGTCCGTTGAGCAGTTCTTC.

The CDR3 loop is CASSVEGAGGFYGYTF. CDR3 nucleotide sequence: TGTGCCAGCAGCGTAGAAGGAGCAGGGGGCTTCTATGGCTACACCTTC. V and J are TRBV9 and TRBJ1-2; 8 bases match TRBD1. Germline CDR1 is SGDLS and CDR2 is YYNGEE. CDR3 length equals 16 residues. The junction had 8 bases not matched to a gene; V was cut back by 0 bases and J by 4 bases. Full variable domain (missing parts from reference TRBV9 and TRBJ1-2): DSGVTQTPKHLITATGQRVTLRCSPRSGDLSVYWYQQSLDQGLQFLIQYYNGEERAKGNILERFSAQQFPDLHSELNLSSLELGDSALYFCASSVEGAGGFYGYTFGSGTRLTVV.

This rearrangement joins TRBV5-1 to TRBJ1-2; 10 bases are shared with TRBD1. With 4 bases clipped from V and 8 bases from J, the junction kept 5 bases outside the gene matches. Germline V gene data show CDR1 as SGHRS and CDR2 as YFSETQ. This CDR3 comprises 13 residues. CDR3 residues: CASSGGTGDGYTF. CDR3 DNA sequence: TGCGCCAGCAGCGGCGGGACAGGGGACGGCTACACCTTC.

This rearrangement joins TRBV28 to TRBJ1-2, with D tentatively TRBD1 (5 bases). The CDR3 totals 13 residues. The germline V gene encodes CDR1 MDHEN and CDR2 SYDVKM. The V end was cut by 2 bases, the J end by 4 bases, with 8 bases between. The CDR3 region is CASSLGGVYGYTF. DNA of the CDR3: TGTGCCAGCAGTTTAGGAGGGGTCTATGGCTACACCTTC.

The rearrangement uses TRBV5-1 and TRBJ1-1, with D perhaps matching TRBD1 (6 bases). This CDR3 region has 15 residues. Trimming removed 3 bases from V and 1 base from J, with 13 bases in between. Per the germline V gene, CDR1 is SGHRS and CDR2 is YFSETQ. The CDR3 nucleotides are TGCGCCAGCAGCTCGGAGGGGGTTGGGAACACTGAAGCTTTCTTT. This gives the protein CASSSEGVGNTEAFF. The variable domain in full, completed from reference TRBV5-1 and TRBJ1-1, reads KAGVTQTPRYLIKTRGQQVTLSCSPISGHRSVSWYQQTPGQGLQFLFEYFSETQRNKGNFPGRFSGRQFSNSRSEMNVSTLELGDSALYLCASSSEGVGNTEAFFGQGTRLTVV.

The genes are TRBV6-4 and TRBJ1-1; D remains ambiguous. The CDR3 has 14 amino acids. The ends were cut back, 7 bases at V and 4 bases at J, with 16 bases in the middle. Germline values: CDR1 MRHNA, CDR2 SNTAGT. The CDR3 bases are TGTGCCAGCACCCCAGACACATCGAGCACTGAAGCTTTCTTT. Translating it yields CASTPDTSSTEAFF.

The chain has TRBV3-1 (or the pseudogene TRBV3-2) and TRBJ1-4; D might be TRBD1 (6 bases). Germline loops: CDR1 LGHDT, CDR2 YNNKEL (reference sequence). The germline V and J ends were trimmed by 6 bases and 7 bases, with 15 bases remaining between them. The CDR3 has 14 residues. CDR3 in DNA: TGTGCCAGCAGTTCCAGGGGAGAGGGTGAAAAACTGTTTTTT. Translating gives CASSSRGEGEKLFF.

The chain employs TRBV6-5 and TRBJ2-7, with 10 bases that match TRBD1. The CDR3 loop spans 13 amino acids. The trim removed 5 bases at V and 7 bases at J, leaving 5 bases unmatched. The germline V gene has CDR1 MNHEY and CDR2 SVGAGI. This chain's CDR3 is CASSRDRGGEQYF. The CDR3 coding sequence is TGTGCCAGCAGTCGGGACAGGGGAGGTGAGCAGTACTTC.

The chain is built from TRBV11-2 and TRBJ2-5; 9 bases agree with TRBD2. The CDR3 consists of 16 residues. Trimming took 7 bases from V and 4 from J; bases not matched to a gene: 13. CDR1 and CDR2 (germline): SGHAT, FQNNGV. The CDR3: CASMLMAGTSTETQYF. The CDR3 DNA reads as TGTGCCAGCATGTTAATGGCCGGGACTAGCACAGAGACCCAGTACTTC.

V gene TRBV27 combines with J gene TRBJ2-7; 15 nucleotides align to TRBD2. There are 17 residues in the CDR3. Germline CDR1 MNHEY, CDR2 SMNVEV (reference sequence). Unmatched junction bases numbered 12, after V lost 5 bases and J lost 7 bases. In DNA, the CDR3 is TGTGCCAGCAGTACCTACGGACTAGCGGGGGGGCCAAAAGAGCAGTACTTC. This translates into CASSTYGLAGGPKEQYF.

The chain is built from TRBV9 and TRBJ2-1; TRBD2 is a possible D gene (6 bases). CDR3 length equals 15 residues. Trimming shortened V by 3 bases and J by 8 bases, and 18 bases separated the two germline ends. Germline V gene data show CDR1 as SGDLS and CDR2 as YYNGEE. The CDR3 DNA follows: TGTGCCAGCAGCGCCGGGACTTACTCCACCGATGAGCAGTTCTTC. It is translated as CASSAGTYSTDEQFF.